This TCR beta chain was identified during a study of T-cell reconstitution after alpha-beta-depleted transplantation in children. This CDR3 has 14 amino acids. Germline V gene data show CDR1 as SGHAT and CDR2 as FQNNGV. V was shortened by 3 bases and J by 4 bases, with 12 bases between the two germline ends. A TCRbeta library incorporating unique molecular identifiers was prepared. In TCRdb, the PCR reads were re-called with MiXCR into one record per CDR3 protein. The table includes about 420,000 distinct CDR3 sequences, 15% to 20% detected once. The V and J genes are TRBV11-2 and TRBJ1-2; D is unclear. Sequences were derived from PBMCs, mostly from graft donor cells, sampled 360 days after TCRalphabeta/CD19-depleted stem cell transplant. The sequence derives from a boy less than two years old who had a stem cell transplant for Wiskott-Aldrich syndrome, so the T cells may come from the graft donor. The CDR3 bases are TGTGCCAGCAGCTTCCAGTTTAGCGGCTATGGCTACACCTTC. Protein: CASSFQFSGYGYTF.